This T cell receptor (beta chain) was sequenced in a study of CD8 T cells in ankylosing spondylitis. Germline V gene data show CDR1 as SNHLY and CDR2 as FYNNEI. Trimming pared 4 bases from V and 1 base from J, leaving 16 bases between. This CDR3 has 16 amino acids. TCRdb independently ran MiXCR on the 5' RACE reads; one entry per CDR3 protein. The sample holds over 110,000 distinct CDR3 sequences, 7.5% to 9.5% seen once. Sequencing was carried out using synovial fluid, either unsorted or a sorted T cell fraction (not recorded which). This clonotype was sampled from a male donor with ankylosing spondylitis. V gene TRBV2 combines with J gene TRBJ1-1; the D is unclear. CDR3 loop: CASSVFLGQPNTEAFF. CDR3 nucleotides: TGTGCCAGCAGTGTTTTCCTAGGGCAGCCGAACACTGAAGCTTTCTTT.